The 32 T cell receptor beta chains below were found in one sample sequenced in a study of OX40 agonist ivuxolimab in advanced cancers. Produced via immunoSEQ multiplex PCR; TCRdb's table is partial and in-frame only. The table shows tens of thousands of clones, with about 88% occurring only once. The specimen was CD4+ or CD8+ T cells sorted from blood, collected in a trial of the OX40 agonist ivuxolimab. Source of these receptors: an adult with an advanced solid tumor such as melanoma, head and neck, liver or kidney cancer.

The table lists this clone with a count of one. The CDR3 here is CASTSLGGAPGYTF. The CDR3 nucleotides read TGTGCCAGCACTTCTTTAGGGGGTGCCCCCGGCTACACCTTC. The rearrangement links TRBV5-4 to TRBJ1-2; tentatively, D is TRBD1 (6 bases). V dropped 6 bases and J dropped 8 bases, with 20 bases sitting between them. This CDR3 is 14 amino acids long. Germline V CDR1 and CDR2: SGHNT, YYREEE (reference sequence).

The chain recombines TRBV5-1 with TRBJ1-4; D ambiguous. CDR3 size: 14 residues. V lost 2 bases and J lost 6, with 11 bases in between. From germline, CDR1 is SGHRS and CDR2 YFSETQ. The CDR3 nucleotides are TGCGCCAGCAGCTTTAGTGGGATGGATGAAAAACTGTTTTTT. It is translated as CASSFSGMDEKLFF.

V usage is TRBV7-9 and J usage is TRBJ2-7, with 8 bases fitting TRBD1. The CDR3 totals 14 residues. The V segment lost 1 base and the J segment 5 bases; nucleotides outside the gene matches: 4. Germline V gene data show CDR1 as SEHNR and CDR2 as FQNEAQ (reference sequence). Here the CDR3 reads CASSLGTGSHEQYF. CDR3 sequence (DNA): TGTGCCAGCAGCTTAGGGACAGGGAGCCACGAGCAGTACTTC. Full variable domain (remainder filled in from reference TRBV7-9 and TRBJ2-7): DTGVSQNPRHKITKRGQNVTFRCDPISEHNRLYWYRQTLGQGPEFLTYFQNEAQLEKSRLLSDRFSAERPKGSFSTLEIQRTEQGDSAMYLCASSLGTGSHEQYFGPGTRLTVT.

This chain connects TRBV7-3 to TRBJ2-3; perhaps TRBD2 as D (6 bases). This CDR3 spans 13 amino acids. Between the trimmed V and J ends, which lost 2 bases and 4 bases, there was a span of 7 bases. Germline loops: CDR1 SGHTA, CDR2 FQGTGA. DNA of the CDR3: TGTGCCAGCAGCTTAGGAGGGTCAGATACGCAGTATTTT. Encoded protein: CASSLGGSDTQYF.

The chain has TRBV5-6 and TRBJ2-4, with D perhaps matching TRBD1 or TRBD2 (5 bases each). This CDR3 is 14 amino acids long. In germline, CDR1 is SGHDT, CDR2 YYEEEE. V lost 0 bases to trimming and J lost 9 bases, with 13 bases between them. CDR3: CASSLGGPGSIQYF. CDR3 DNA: TGTGCCAGCAGCTTGGGGGGACCCGGGTCCATTCAGTACTTC.

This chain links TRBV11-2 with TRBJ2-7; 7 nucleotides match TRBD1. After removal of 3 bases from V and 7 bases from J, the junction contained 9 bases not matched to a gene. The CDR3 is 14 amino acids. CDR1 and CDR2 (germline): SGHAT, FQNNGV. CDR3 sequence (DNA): TGTGCCAGCAGCTTGGAGACAGGGCTGGGAGAGCAGTACTTC. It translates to CASSLETGLGEQYF.

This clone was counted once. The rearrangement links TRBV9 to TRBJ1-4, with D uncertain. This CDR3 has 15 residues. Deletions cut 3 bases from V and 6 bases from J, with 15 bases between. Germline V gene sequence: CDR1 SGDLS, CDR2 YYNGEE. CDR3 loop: CASSGRWGSDEKLFF. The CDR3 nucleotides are TGTGCCAGCAGCGGTAGGTGGGGTTCAGATGAAAAACTGTTTTTT.

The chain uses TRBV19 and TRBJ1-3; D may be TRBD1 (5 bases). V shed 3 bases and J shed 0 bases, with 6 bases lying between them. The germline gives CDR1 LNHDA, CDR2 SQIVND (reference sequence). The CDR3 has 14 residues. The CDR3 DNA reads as TGTGCCAGTAGTATCGACAGCTCTGGAAACACCATATATTTT. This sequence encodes CASSIDSSGNTIYF.

The CDR3 is CASSRGLAEETQYF. Here the CDR3 DNA reads TGTGCCAGCAGCCGGGGACTAGCGGAAGAGACCCAGTACTTC. This chain connects TRBV5-6 to TRBJ2-5, with TRBD2 identical over 11 bases. The J segment lost 3 bases and the V segment lost 4 bases, leaving 2 bases of the junction unmatched. The CDR3 length is 14 residues. Looked up from germline, CDR1 is SGHDT and CDR2 is YYEEEE.

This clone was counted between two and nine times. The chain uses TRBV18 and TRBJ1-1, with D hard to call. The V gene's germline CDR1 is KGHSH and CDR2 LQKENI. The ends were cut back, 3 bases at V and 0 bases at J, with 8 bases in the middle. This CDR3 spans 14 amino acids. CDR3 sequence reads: CASSPGNMNTEAFF. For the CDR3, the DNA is TGTGCCAGCTCACCGGGCAACATGAACACTGAAGCTTTCTTT.

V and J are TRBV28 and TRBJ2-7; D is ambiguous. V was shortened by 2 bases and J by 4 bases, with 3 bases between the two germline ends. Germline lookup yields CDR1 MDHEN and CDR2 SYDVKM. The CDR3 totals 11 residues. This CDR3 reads CASSLRYEQYF. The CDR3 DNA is TGTGCCAGCAGTTTAAGGTACGAGCAGTACTTC.

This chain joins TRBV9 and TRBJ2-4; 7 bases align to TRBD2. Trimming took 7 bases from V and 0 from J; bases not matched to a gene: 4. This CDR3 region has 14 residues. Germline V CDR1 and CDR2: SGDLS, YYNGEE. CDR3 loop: CASHIAGAKNIQYF. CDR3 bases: TGTGCCAGCCACATAGCGGGAGCCAAAAACATTCAGTACTTC.

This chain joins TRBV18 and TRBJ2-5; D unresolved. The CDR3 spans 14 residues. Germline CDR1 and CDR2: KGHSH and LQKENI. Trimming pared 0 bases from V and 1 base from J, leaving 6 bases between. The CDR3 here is CASSPPNVQETQYF. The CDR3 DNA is TGTGCCAGCTCACCACCGAACGTCCAAGAGACCCAGTACTTC.

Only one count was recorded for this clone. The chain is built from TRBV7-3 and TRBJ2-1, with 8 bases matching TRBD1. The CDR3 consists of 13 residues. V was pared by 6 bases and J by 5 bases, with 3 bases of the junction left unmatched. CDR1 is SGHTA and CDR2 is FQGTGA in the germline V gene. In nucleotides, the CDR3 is TGTGCCAGCAGTCAGGGGGCCAACAATGAGCAGTTCTTC. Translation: CASSQGANNEQFF.

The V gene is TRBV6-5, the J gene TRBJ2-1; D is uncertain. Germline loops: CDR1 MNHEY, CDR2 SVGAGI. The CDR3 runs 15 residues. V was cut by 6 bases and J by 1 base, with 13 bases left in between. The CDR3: CASSNSAPSYNEQFF. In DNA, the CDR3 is TGTGCCAGCAGCAATTCTGCCCCATCCTACAATGAGCAGTTCTTC.

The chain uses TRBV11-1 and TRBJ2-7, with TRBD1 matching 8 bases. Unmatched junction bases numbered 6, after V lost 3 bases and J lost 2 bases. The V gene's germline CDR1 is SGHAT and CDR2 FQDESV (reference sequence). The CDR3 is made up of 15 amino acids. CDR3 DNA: TGTGCCAGCAGCTTGGGGACAGGCAAAACCTACGAGCAGTACTTC. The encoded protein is CASSLGTGKTYEQYF.

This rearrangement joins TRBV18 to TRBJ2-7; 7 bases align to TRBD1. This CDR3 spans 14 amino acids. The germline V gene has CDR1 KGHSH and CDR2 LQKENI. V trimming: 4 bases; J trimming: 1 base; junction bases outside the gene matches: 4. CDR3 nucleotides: TGTGCCAGCTCACTCGGACAGGTGTCCTACGAGCAGTACTTC. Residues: CASSLGQVSYEQYF. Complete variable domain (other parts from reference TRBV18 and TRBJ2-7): NAGVMQNPRHLVRRRGQEARLRCSPMKGHSHVYWYRQLPEEGLKFMVYLQKENIIDESGMPKERFSAEFPKEGPSILRIQQVVRGDSAAYFCASSLGQVSYEQYFGPGTRLTVT.

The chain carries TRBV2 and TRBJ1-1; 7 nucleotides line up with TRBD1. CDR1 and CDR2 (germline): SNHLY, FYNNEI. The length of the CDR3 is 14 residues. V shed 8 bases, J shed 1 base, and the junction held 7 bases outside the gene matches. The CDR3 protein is CASLRGSGNTEAFF. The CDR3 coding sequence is TGTGCCAGCCTCAGGGGGTCGGGGAACACTGAAGCTTTCTTT.

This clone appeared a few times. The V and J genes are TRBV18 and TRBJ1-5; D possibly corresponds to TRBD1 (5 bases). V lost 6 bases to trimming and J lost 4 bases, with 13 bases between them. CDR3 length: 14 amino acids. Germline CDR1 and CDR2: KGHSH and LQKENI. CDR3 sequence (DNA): TGTGCCAGCTCTTCGGGGGGGTCGAATCAGCCCCAGCATTTT. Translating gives CASSSGGSNQPQHF.

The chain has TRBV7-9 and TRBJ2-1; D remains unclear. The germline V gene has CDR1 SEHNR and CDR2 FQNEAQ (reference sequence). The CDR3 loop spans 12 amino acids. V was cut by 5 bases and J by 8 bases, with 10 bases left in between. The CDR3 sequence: CASSIRGDEQFF. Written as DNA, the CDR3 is TGTGCCAGCAGCATCCGTGGGGATGAGCAGTTCTTC.

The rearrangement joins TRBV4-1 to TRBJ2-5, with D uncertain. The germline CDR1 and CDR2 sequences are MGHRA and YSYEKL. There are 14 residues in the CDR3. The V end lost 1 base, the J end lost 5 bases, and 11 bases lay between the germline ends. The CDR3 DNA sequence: TGCGCCAGCAGCCAAGCCGGTTCCGGCGAGACCCAGTACTTC. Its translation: CASSQAGSGETQYF.

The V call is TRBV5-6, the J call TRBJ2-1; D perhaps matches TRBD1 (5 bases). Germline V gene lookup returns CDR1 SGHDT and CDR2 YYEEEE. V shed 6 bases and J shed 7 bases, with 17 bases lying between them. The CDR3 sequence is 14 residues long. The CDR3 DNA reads TGTGCCAGCAACCTCCGGCTGGGGCTTAATGAGCAGTTCTTC. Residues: CASNLRLGLNEQFF.

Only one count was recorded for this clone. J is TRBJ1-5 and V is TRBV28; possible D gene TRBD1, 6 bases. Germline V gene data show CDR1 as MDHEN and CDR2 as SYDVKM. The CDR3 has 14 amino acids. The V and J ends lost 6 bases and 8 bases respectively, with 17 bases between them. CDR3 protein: CASRPDRFIEPQHF. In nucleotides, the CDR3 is TGTGCCAGCAGACCTGACAGGTTTATAGAGCCCCAGCATTTT.

In DNA, the CDR3 is TGTGCCAGCAGCCAAGAGGGGACAGGGGATCAGCCCCAGCATTTT. Translating it yields CASSQEGTGDQPQHF. The chain recombines TRBV4-2 with TRBJ1-5; 10 bases align to TRBD1. The CDR3 consists of 15 residues. Germline trimming cut 0 bases from V and 5 bases from J; bases unmatched to any gene: 1. Per germline, CDR1 LGHNA and CDR2 YNFKEQ.

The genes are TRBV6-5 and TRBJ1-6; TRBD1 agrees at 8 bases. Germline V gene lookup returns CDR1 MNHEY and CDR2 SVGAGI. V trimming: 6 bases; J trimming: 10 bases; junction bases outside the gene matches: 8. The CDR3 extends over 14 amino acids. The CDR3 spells CASSSDRGGSPLHF. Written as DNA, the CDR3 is TGTGCCAGCAGCTCCGACAGGGGAGGCTCACCCCTCCACTTT.

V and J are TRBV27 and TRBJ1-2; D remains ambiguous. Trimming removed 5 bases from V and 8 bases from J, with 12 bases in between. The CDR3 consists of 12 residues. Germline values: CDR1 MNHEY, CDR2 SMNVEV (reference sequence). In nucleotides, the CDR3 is TGTGCCAGCAGTCCACGGGCTGGGGGCTACACCTTC. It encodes CASSPRAGGYTF.

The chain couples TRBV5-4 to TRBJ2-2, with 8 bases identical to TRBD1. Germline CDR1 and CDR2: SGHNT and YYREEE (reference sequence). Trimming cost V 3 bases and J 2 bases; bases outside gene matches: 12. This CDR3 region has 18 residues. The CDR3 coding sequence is TGTGCCAGCAGCTCAGGGGGCCTGACGCCGGTAAACACCGGGGAGCTGTTTTTT. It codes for CASSSGGLTPVNTGELFF.

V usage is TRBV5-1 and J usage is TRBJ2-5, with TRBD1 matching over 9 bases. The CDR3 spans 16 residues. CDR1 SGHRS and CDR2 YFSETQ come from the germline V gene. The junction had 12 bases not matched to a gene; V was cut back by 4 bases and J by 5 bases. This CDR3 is CASSTSTGGAQETQYF. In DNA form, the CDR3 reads TGCGCCAGCAGCACCTCGACAGGGGGTGCCCAGGAGACCCAGTACTTC. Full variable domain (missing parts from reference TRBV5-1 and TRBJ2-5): KAGVTQTPRYLIKTRGQQVTLSCSPISGHRSVSWYQQTPGQGLQFLFEYFSETQRNKGNFPGRFSGRQFSNSRSEMNVSTLELGDSALYLCASSTSTGGAQETQYFGPGTRLLVL.

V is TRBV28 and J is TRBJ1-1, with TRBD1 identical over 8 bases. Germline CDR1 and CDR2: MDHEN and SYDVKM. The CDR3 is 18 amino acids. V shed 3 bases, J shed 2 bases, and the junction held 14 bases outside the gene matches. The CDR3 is CASSFWAGQGADNTEAFF. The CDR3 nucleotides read TGTGCCAGCAGTTTTTGGGCTGGGCAGGGGGCCGATAACACTGAAGCTTTCTTT.

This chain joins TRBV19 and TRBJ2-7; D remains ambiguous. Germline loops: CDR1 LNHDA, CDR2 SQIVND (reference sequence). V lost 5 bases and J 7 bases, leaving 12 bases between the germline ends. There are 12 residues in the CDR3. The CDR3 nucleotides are TGTGCCAGTAGTTCTACCTTGGGAGAGCAGTACTTC. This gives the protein CASSSTLGEQYF. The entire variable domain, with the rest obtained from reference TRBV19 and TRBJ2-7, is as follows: DGGITQSPKYLFRKEGQNVTLSCEQNLNHDAMYWYRQDPGQGLRLIYYSQIVNDFQKGDIAEGYSVSREKKESFPLTVTSAQKNPTAFYLCASSSTLGEQYFGPGTRLTVT.

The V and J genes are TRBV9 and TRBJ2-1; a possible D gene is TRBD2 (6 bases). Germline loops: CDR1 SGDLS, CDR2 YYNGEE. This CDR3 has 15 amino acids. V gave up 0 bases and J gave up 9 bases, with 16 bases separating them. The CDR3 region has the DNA TGTGCCAGCAGCGTAGAGGTAGCGGTGTTGGCTGAGCAGTTCTTC. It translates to CASSVEVAVLAEQFF.

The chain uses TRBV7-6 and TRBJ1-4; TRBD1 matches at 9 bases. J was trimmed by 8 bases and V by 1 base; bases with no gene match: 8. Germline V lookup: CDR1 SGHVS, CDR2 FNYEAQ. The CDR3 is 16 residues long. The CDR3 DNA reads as TGTGCCAGCAGCTTAGGAATGGGGACAGGGTTAGAAAAACTGTTTTTT. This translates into CASSLGMGTGLEKLFF.